This TCR beta chain was sequenced in a study of blood T cells in healthy people across ages. A second 7 to 11 cycle PCR used barcoded and J-beta primers. TCRdb processed the 5' RACE reads anew with MiXCR; each CDR3 protein has one entry. The sample lists about 1,400,000 distinct CDR3 sequences, around 39% occurring once. The CDR3 consists of 14 residues. V lost 7 bases and J 0 bases, leaving 10 bases between the germline ends. The germline V gene has CDR1 MGHRA and CDR2 YSYEKL. This chain joins TRBV4-1 and TRBJ1-3; D unclear. This clonotype originated in a woman aged 18-35 years in good health. Sequencing was performed on blood. The CDR3 spells CASTHGSSGNTIYF. In nucleotides, the CDR3 is TGCGCCAGCACCCACGGGAGCTCTGGAAACACCATATATTTT.